This passage covers 10 T cell receptor beta chains from one sample sequenced in a study of cytomegalovirus exposure and HLA in healthy donors. The PCR employed 60 Vbeta primers together with 13 Jbeta primers. The data were produced by immunoSEQ multiplex PCR, yet TCRdb's version contains in-frame clones alone and is incomplete. The table includes more than 95,000 clones, roughly 15% detected once. Specimen: PBMCs. Receptor source: a female donor in good health and CMV-seropositive.

V usage is TRBV5-4 and J usage is TRBJ1-1, with D unresolved. CDR1 is SGHNT, CDR2 YYREEE, per germline (reference sequence). This CDR3 has 13 amino acids. V was cut by 2 bases and J by 5 bases, with 10 bases left in between. The CDR3 here is CASSFQEGTEAFF. CDR3 bases: TGTGCCAGCAGCTTTCAGGAGGGAACTGAAGCTTTCTTT.

The CDR3 DNA reads as TGTGCCAGCAGTTTAAACAGCCTGGATGGGTATGGCTACACCTTC. It encodes CASSLNSLDGYGYTF. The chain employs TRBV28 and TRBJ1-2; D ambiguous. The CDR3 loop spans 15 amino acids. Germline lookup yields CDR1 MDHEN and CDR2 SYDVKM. V dropped 2 bases and J dropped 5 bases, with 15 bases sitting between them.

The J gene is TRBJ2-7, the V gene TRBV19, with TRBD1 as a possible D gene (6 bases). V was trimmed by 0 bases and J by 5 bases, leaving 11 bases between them. Germline V gene sequence: CDR1 LNHDA, CDR2 SQIVND (reference sequence). The CDR3 spans 14 residues. The CDR3 here is CASSIDRGDNEQYF. The CDR3 DNA follows: TGTGCCAGTAGTATAGACAGGGGTGACAACGAGCAGTACTTC.

This chain uses TRBV5-4 with TRBJ2-3; 7 positions match TRBD1. This CDR3 is 17 amino acids long. The V segment lost 5 bases and the J segment 0 bases; nucleotides outside the gene matches: 12. Germline V gives CDR1 SGHNT, CDR2 YYREEE (reference sequence). The CDR3 spells CASSSRDSFSSTDTQYF. The CDR3, as DNA: TGTGCCAGCAGTTCTCGGGACAGCTTTTCTAGCACAGATACGCAGTATTTT.

The rearrangement links TRBV9 to TRBJ1-2, with D possibly being TRBD1 (6 bases). The V and J ends lost 0 bases and 8 bases respectively, with 11 bases between them. The germline V gene encodes CDR1 SGDLS and CDR2 YYNGEE. CDR3 length: 13 amino acids. CDR3 sequence reads: CASSVDTGIGYTF. CDR3 DNA: TGTGCCAGCAGCGTAGATACAGGGATAGGCTACACCTTC. Based on the CDR3 plus reference TRBV9 and TRBJ1-2, the full variable domain is DSGVTQTPKHLITATGQRVTLRCSPRSGDLSVYWYQQSLDQGLQFLIQYYNGEERAKGNILERFSAQQFPDLHSELNLSSLELGDSALYFCASSVDTGIGYTFGSGTRLTVV.

This clone was found a few times. V gene TRBV6-6 combines with J gene TRBJ2-2; a weak D match, TRBD1 (6 bases). Per the germline V gene, CDR1 is MNHNY and CDR2 is SVGAGI (reference sequence). CDR3 length: 12 amino acids. Trimming took off 8 bases at V and 4 bases at J, with 8 bases between the two ends. The CDR3 DNA follows: TGTGCCAGCGGACAGCGCACCGGGGAGCTGTTTTTT. As protein: CASGQRTGELFF.

Turning to this clone: Other nucleotide sequences from this sample produce the same CDR3. The rearrangement joins TRBV7-2 to TRBJ1-5; D is unclear. The CDR3 is made up of 13 amino acids. Trimming removed 2 bases at V and 2 bases at J, with 4 bases between. Looked up from germline, CDR1 is SGHTA and CDR2 is FQGNSA. The CDR3 here is CASSLQGNQPQHF. The CDR3 DNA sequence: TGTGCCAGCAGCTTACAGGGCAATCAGCCCCAGCATTTT.

This clone was picked up a small number of times. The chain uses TRBV7-2 and TRBJ1-4; unclear D gene. This CDR3 comprises 15 residues. V was cut by 1 base and J by 3 bases, with 9 bases left in between. CDR1 is SGHTA and CDR2 is FQGNSA in the germline V gene. This CDR3 reads CASSLVSNSNEKLFF. CDR3 bases: TGTGCCAGCAGCTTAGTGTCCAACTCTAATGAAAAACTGTTTTTT. Together with reference TRBV7-2 and TRBJ1-4, the CDR3 gives the full variable domain: GAGVSQSPSNKVTEKGKDVELRCDPISGHTALYWYRQSLGQGLEFLIYFQGNSAPDKSGLPSDRFSAERTGGSVSTLTIQRTQQEDSAVYLCASSLVSNSNEKLFFGSGTQLSVL.

The rearrangement uses TRBV18 and TRBJ1-1, with 8 bases fitting TRBD1. The CDR3 spans 16 residues. The germline gives CDR1 KGHSH, CDR2 LQKENI. J lost 5 bases, V lost 4 bases, and 12 bases had no gene match. CDR3 loop: CASSQTSQGAGTEAFF. CDR3 in DNA: TGTGCCAGCTCACAAACATCCCAGGGGGCAGGGACTGAAGCTTTCTTT.

In this sample, this clone turned up a few times. The chain has TRBV6-5 and TRBJ1-3; D may be TRBD1 (5 bases). This CDR3 is built from 15 residues. The V gene lost 3 bases and the J gene lost 2 bases, with 11 bases spanning the gap. Germline lookup yields CDR1 MNHEY and CDR2 SVGAGI. The CDR3 DNA sequence: TGTGCCAGCAGTTATGCGGGGGTGGCTGGAAACACCATATATTTT. The encoded protein is CASSYAGVAGNTIYF.